This entry is about one T cell receptor beta chain. Its cognate antigen is unknown. Sequencing was performed with immunoSEQ multiplex PCR; in TCRdb, only in-frame clones are kept and a portion is missing. The sample yields some 45,000 clones, roughly 90% seen once. The data originate from a study of graft-versus-host responses after intestinal transplantation. About the study: Each of the recipients got a multivisceral, liver-intestinal, or isolated intestinal transplant. General study points: GvH clones were found in recipient marrow; some appeared first in ileum or blood.

This CDR3 is 13 amino acids long. Germline CDR1 is SGHNT and CDR2 is YYREEE (reference sequence). Trimming pared 0 bases from V and 3 bases from J, leaving 6 bases between. The TCR comes from a human patient who received an intestinal transplant, so some T cells may come from the graft donor. This specimen consisted of PBMCs, obtained 524 days after transplant. The J gene is TRBJ2-5, the V gene TRBV5-4; D is ambiguous. Written as DNA, the CDR3 is TGTGCCAGCAGCTTGGCGGATAAAGAGACCCAGTACTTC. Its protein product is CASSLADKETQYF.